This T cell receptor (beta chain) appears in the sequencing data of a study of blood T cell repertoires in COVID-19. Background on the study: From T cells, B-cell-depleted T cells, or PBMCs came the material, which was cDNA or gDNA.

The CDR3 loop spans 15 amino acids. Per the germline V gene, CDR1 is SEHNR and CDR2 is FQNEAQ (reference sequence). J lost 4 bases, V lost 11 bases, and 15 bases had no gene match. Sequenced by immunoSEQ multiplex PCR; TCRdb stores in-frame clones only, minus some. The sample has 70,000 or so clones, over 70% seen once. This chain uses TRBV7-9 with TRBJ2-3; 7 bases line up with TRBD2. This receptor was obtained from a man aged 65 to 85 with acute or convalescent COVID-19. Specimen: peripheral blood. This chain's CDR3 is CALPTSSGGADTQYF. The CDR3 DNA follows: TGTGCCCTTCCCACCAGCTCGGGAGGCGCAGATACGCAGTATTTT.